A single sample gave rise to the 26 T cell receptor beta chains below, sequenced in a study of cytomegalovirus exposure and HLA in healthy donors. The primer mix had 60 Vbeta and 13 Jbeta primers. Here immunoSEQ multiplex PCR was the method, and the copy in TCRdb shows in-frame clones only, minus some. This sample has 120,000 to 150,000 clones; 76% occur once, and the top ten carry roughly 1.8%. Input material: PBMCs. The receptors stem from a woman between 40 and 55 years old in good health and CMV-seronegative.

The rearrangement links TRBV19 to TRBJ1-2; maybe TRBD1 (5 bases). CDR3 length equals 15 residues. V was trimmed by 2 bases and J by 2 bases, leaving 12 bases between them. Germline V gene lookup returns CDR1 LNHDA and CDR2 SQIVND (reference sequence). The CDR3 DNA reads TGTGCCAGTAGTATAAGCGGGGGACTAAACTATGGCTACACCTTC. Translation gives CASSISGGLNYGYTF.

This clone was picked up one time. This chain connects TRBV5-4 to TRBJ2-1, with D perhaps matching TRBD2 (5 bases). The germline CDR1 and CDR2 sequences are SGHNT and YYREEE (reference sequence). V lost 7 bases and J lost 6, with 17 bases in between. CDR3 length: 14 residues. CDR3 in amino acids: CASCQKGLSNEQFF. The DNA for the CDR3 is TGTGCCAGCTGCCAAAAAGGACTGTCCAATGAGCAGTTCTTC.

J is TRBJ1-2 and V is TRBV2, with D unresolved. This CDR3 contains 14 residues. Germline lookup yields CDR1 SNHLY and CDR2 FYNNEI. The V end lost 3 bases, the J end lost 2 bases, and 10 bases lay between the germline ends. The CDR3 DNA sequence: TGTGCCAGCAGTGACGTCAACTACAACTATGGCTACACCTTC. Translating it yields CASSDVNYNYGYTF.

The V and J genes are TRBV4-1 and TRBJ1-2; D is ambiguous. This CDR3 is 15 amino acids long. The germline V gene encodes CDR1 MGHRA and CDR2 YSYEKL. The V and J ends lost 0 bases and 4 bases respectively, with 12 bases between them. The CDR3 is CASSQDVPLPYGYTF. CDR3 nucleotides: TGCGCCAGCAGCCAAGATGTACCGCTACCCTATGGCTACACCTTC.

This clone has more than one count but fewer than ten. The chain employs TRBV28 and TRBJ1-2; a possible D gene is TRBD1 (6 bases). CDR1 and CDR2 (germline): MDHEN, SYDVKM. The V end lost 6 bases, the J end lost 3 bases, and 11 bases lay between the germline ends. CDR3 length: 13 amino acids. CDR3 region: CASSPGHHYGYTF. The CDR3 DNA reads TGTGCCAGCAGCCCGGGACACCACTATGGCTACACCTTC.

This clone was observed a handful of times. The V call is TRBV27, the J call TRBJ1-2; D is possibly TRBD1 (6 bases). V shed 5 bases and J shed 2 bases, with 18 bases lying between them. Germline assignment: CDR1 MNHEY and CDR2 SMNVEV (reference sequence). The CDR3 is 16 residues long. CDR3 loop: CASSTALDRINYGYTF. The CDR3 DNA sequence: TGTGCCAGCAGTACCGCCCTGGACAGAATCAACTATGGCTACACCTTC.

This rearrangement joins TRBV5-1 to TRBJ2-1, with TRBD2 as a possible D gene (5 bases). CDR3 size: 15 residues. CDR1 and CDR2 (germline): SGHRS, YFSETQ. V shed 0 bases and J shed 2 bases, with 9 bases lying between them. The CDR3 region is CASSLAGSTYNEQFF. CDR3 DNA: TGCGCCAGCAGCTTGGCGGGGAGCACCTACAATGAGCAGTTCTTC.

The J gene is TRBJ1-5, the V gene TRBV7-9; D is undetermined. V shed 5 bases and J shed 3 bases, with 5 bases lying between them. CDR3 length equals 12 residues. The germline gives CDR1 SEHNR, CDR2 FQNEAQ (reference sequence). CDR3 sequence (DNA): TGTGCCAGCAGCCTCGTCAATCAGCCCCAGCATTTT. As protein: CASSLVNQPQHF.

A few counts support this clone. The junction does not match germline at one end; this may be a read error. Other DNA sequences in the same sample also yield this CDR3. This sequence joins TRBV5-1 and TRBJ2-7, with TRBD1 as a possible D gene (6 bases). This CDR3 comprises 14 residues. The germline CDR1 and CDR2 sequences are SGHRS and YFSETQ. Here the CDR3 DNA reads TGTGCCAGCAGCTTGGGTGGGACAACCTACGAGCAGTACTTC. It translates to CASSLGGTTYEQYF. Looking up the rest from reference TRBV5-1 and TRBJ2-7 gives the full variable domain: KAGVTQTPRYLIKTRGQQVTLSCSPISGHRSVSWYQQTPGQGLQFLFEYFSETQRNKGNFPGRFSGRQFSNSRSEMNVSTLELGDSALYLCASSLGGTTYEQYFGPGTRLTVT.

As concerns this clone: One end of the junction is discordant with germline, which a read error may explain. Different DNA sequences within this sample yield the same CDR3. V is TRBV6-5 and J is TRBJ1-5; D gene ambiguous. This CDR3 has 13 residues. Germline V gene sequence: CDR1 MNHEY, CDR2 SVGAGI. The CDR3 DNA is TGTGCCAGCAGTTATGATGGGAGTCAGCCCCAGCACTTT. Amino acids: CASSYDGSQPQHF.

The chain couples TRBV7-9 to TRBJ1-2; no reliable D call. CDR1 and CDR2 (germline): SEHNR, FQNEAQ (reference sequence). The CDR3 has 14 residues. V lost 0 bases and J 1 base, leaving 6 bases between the germline ends. CDR3 in amino acids: CASSLAGFNYGYTF. For the CDR3, the DNA is TGTGCCAGCAGCTTAGCCGGGTTTAACTATGGCTACACCTTC.

The V and J genes are TRBV7-2 and TRBJ2-5; perhaps TRBD1 as D (6 bases). V shed 7 bases and J shed 3 bases, with 9 bases lying between them. From germline, CDR1 is SGHTA and CDR2 FQGNSA. The CDR3 contains 12 residues. In DNA, the CDR3 is TGTGCCAGCAAACAGGGAAAAGAGACCCAGTACTTC. Its translation: CASKQGKETQYF. Variable domain in full (rest from reference TRBV7-2 and TRBJ2-5): GAGVSQSPSNKVTEKGKDVELRCDPISGHTALYWYRQSLGQGLEFLIYFQGNSAPDKSGLPSDRFSAERTGGSVSTLTIQRTQQEDSAVYLCASKQGKETQYFGPGTRLLVL.

V usage is TRBV28 and J usage is TRBJ1-1, with no clear D. The CDR3 is 12 residues long. Trimming took 7 bases from V and 1 from J, leaving 7 bases between them. Germline CDR1 and CDR2: MDHEN and SYDVKM. The CDR3 coding sequence is TGTGCCAGCAATGTGGCGAACACTGAAGCTTTCTTT. Protein product: CASNVANTEAFF. The whole variable domain, filled in from reference TRBV28 and TRBJ1-1, reads DVKVTQSSRYLVKRTGEKVFLECVQDMDHENMFWYRQDPGLGLRLIYFSYDVKMKEKGDIPEGYSVSREKKERFSLILESASTNQTSMYLCASNVANTEAFFGQGTRLTVV.

This clone has just a few counts. This chain joins TRBV7-6 and TRBJ2-7; TRBD1 agrees at 7 bases. Germline values: CDR1 SGHVS, CDR2 FNYEAQ. The CDR3 loop spans 14 amino acids. The trim removed 1 base at V and 3 bases at J, leaving 3 bases unmatched. The CDR3 loop is CASSLVYRGYEQYF. Here the CDR3 DNA reads TGTGCCAGCAGCTTAGTGTACAGGGGCTACGAGCAGTACTTC.

The gene calls are TRBV13 and TRBJ1-2; the D is unclear. This CDR3 has 14 amino acids. Germline lookup yields CDR1 PRHDT and CDR2 FYEKMQ (reference sequence). Trimming shortened V by 7 bases and J by 4 bases, and 16 bases separated the two germline ends. For the CDR3, the DNA is TGTGCCAGCACTCCATCGTCCGGGTCCTATGGCTACACCTTC. Its translation is CASTPSSGSYGYTF. Drawing the rest from reference TRBV13 and TRBJ1-2, the complete variable domain is AAGVIQSPRHLIKEKRETATLKCYPIPRHDTVYWYQQGPGQDPQFLISFYEKMQSDKGSIPDRFSAQQFSDYHSELNMSSLELGDSALYFCASTPSSGSYGYTFGSGTRLTVV.

This clone was seen more than once but under ten times. This same CDR3 is encoded by further DNA sequences in the sample. The J gene is TRBJ1-5, the V gene TRBV27; D not certain. In germline, CDR1 is MNHEY, CDR2 SMNVEV (reference sequence). The V gene lost 3 bases and the J gene lost 0 bases, with 15 bases spanning the gap. The CDR3 contains 17 residues. The CDR3 loop reads CASSLFAGFDSNQPQHF. CDR3 DNA: TGTGCCAGCAGTTTGTTCGCGGGGTTCGATAGCAATCAGCCCCAGCATTTT.

This clone was observed a few times. The chain couples TRBV4-1 to TRBJ2-7; the match to TRBD1 covers 9 bases. From germline, CDR1 is MGHRA and CDR2 YSYEKL. The length of the CDR3 is 17 residues. V dropped 3 bases and J dropped 2; count of bases not matched to a gene: 11. The CDR3: CASSQNPSRDRAYEQYF. The DNA of the CDR3 is TGCGCCAGCAGCCAGAATCCATCCCGGGACAGGGCCTACGAGCAGTACTTC.

The chain is built from TRBV6-1 and TRBJ1-2, with D perhaps matching TRBD1 (5 bases). Germline V gene data show CDR1 as MNHNS and CDR2 as SASEGT. The CDR3 spans 15 residues. V was trimmed by 7 bases and J by 1 base, leaving 16 bases between them. CDR3 in DNA: TGTGCCAGCAACCCTGGGGGGGACTATAACTATGGCTACACCTTC. Translation gives CASNPGGDYNYGYTF.

The table lists this clone with a count of one. V and J are TRBV11-2 and TRBJ2-1; TRBD2 matches 11 bases. Germline V lookup: CDR1 SGHAT, CDR2 FQNNGV. V lost 3 bases to trimming and J lost 5 bases; unmatched junction nucleotides: 6. The CDR3 runs to 16 residues. CDR3 coding DNA: TGTGCCAGCAGCTTTACTAGCGGGAGCATACACAATGAGCAGTTCTTC. As protein: CASSFTSGSIHNEQFF.

V is TRBV5-1 and J is TRBJ1-6; D is possibly TRBD1 (6 bases). V lost 0 bases to trimming and J lost 7 bases, with 17 bases between them. CDR3 length: 17 amino acids. Germline V gene lookup returns CDR1 SGHRS and CDR2 YFSETQ. CDR3 bases: TGCGCCAGCAGCTTGGCCGAATCAGGGGCCGGGAATTCACCCCTCCACTTT. Translation gives CASSLAESGAGNSPLHF.

The rearrangement uses TRBV6-6 and TRBJ1-2; 9 nucleotides agree with TRBD1. J gave up 4 bases and V 5 bases, and 8 bases lay outside the gene matches. Germline V gene data show CDR1 as MNHNY and CDR2 as SVGAGI (reference sequence). The CDR3 has 15 residues. CDR3 amino acids: CASSRRDRVVYGYTF. The CDR3 DNA is TGTGCCAGCAGTCGCCGGGACAGGGTCGTCTATGGCTACACCTTC.

This chain connects TRBV6-6 to TRBJ2-7; no reliable D call. Trimming left V 0 bases short and J 0 bases short, with 6 bases between. Per germline, CDR1 MNHNY and CDR2 SVGAGI (reference sequence). The CDR3 contains 14 residues. The CDR3 is CASSYSGSSYEQYF. In DNA form, the CDR3 reads TGTGCCAGCAGTTACTCTGGCAGCTCCTACGAGCAGTACTTC.

CDR3 DNA sequence: TGTGCCAGCAGGGAAACAGGGTATACTAACTATGGCTACACCTTC. The encoded protein is CASRETGYTNYGYTF. The rearrangement joins TRBV6-4 to TRBJ1-2; a weak D match, TRBD1 (6 bases). The V end lost 6 bases, the J end lost 0 bases, and 14 bases lay between the germline ends. The CDR3 extends over 15 amino acids. Germline loops: CDR1 MRHNA, CDR2 SNTAGT.

The genes are TRBV27 and TRBJ2-3; D is possibly TRBD2 (6 bases). Trimming took 8 bases from V and 1 from J, leaving 16 bases between them. The CDR3 loop spans 15 amino acids. Germline CDR1 MNHEY, CDR2 SMNVEV (reference sequence). CDR3 in amino acids: CASSPREFGTDTQYF. The CDR3 DNA reads as TGTGCCAGCTCGCCTCGGGAGTTCGGCACAGATACGCAGTATTTT.

Concerning this clone: Additional DNA sequences in this sample encode the identical CDR3. The chain carries TRBV19 and TRBJ2-1, with TRBD2 matching 9 bases. Looked up from germline, CDR1 is LNHDA and CDR2 is SQIVND (reference sequence). The V segment lost 3 bases and the J segment 0 bases; nucleotides outside the gene matches: 0. This CDR3 is 15 amino acids long. CDR3 nucleotide sequence: TGTGCCAGTAGTATTAGCGGGAGCTCCTACAATGAGCAGTTCTTC. Protein: CASSISGSSYNEQFF.

The chain combines TRBV7-9 with TRBJ1-2, with a possible D match to TRBD1 (5 bases). The CDR3 is 13 residues long. CDR1 and CDR2 (germline): SEHNR, FQNEAQ (reference sequence). V was cut by 2 bases and J by 8 bases, with 12 bases left in between. Here the CDR3 DNA reads TGTGCCAGCAGCTTAATCGGGGGTGAGGGCTACACCTTC. This codes for CASSLIGGEGYTF.